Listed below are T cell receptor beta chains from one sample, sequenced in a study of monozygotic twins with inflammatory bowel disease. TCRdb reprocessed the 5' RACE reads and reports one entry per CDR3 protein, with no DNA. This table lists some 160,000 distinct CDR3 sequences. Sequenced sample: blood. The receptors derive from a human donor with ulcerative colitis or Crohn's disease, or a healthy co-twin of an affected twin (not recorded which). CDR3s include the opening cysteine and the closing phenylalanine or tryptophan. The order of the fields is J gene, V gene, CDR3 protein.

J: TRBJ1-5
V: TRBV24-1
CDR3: CATSDGHHQPQHF

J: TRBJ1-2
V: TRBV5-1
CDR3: CASSLVGGGNYGYTF

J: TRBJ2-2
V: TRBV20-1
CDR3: CSARGGSDTGELFF

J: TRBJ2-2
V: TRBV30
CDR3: CAREGILGTGELFF

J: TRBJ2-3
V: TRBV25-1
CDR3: CASSTTADTQYF

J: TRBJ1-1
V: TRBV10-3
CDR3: CAISESWGGNTEAFF

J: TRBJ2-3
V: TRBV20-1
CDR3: CSAPGLTDTQYF

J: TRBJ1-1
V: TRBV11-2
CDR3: CASSFSWGGTEAFF

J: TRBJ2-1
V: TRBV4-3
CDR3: CASSPAGAALHSYNEQFF

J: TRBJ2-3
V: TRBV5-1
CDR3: CASSSSGETDTQYF

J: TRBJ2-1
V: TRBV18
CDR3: CASSPTGGRDNEQFF

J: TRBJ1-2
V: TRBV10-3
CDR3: CAISLGTDGYTF

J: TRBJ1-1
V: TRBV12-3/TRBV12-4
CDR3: CASSSDRGAEAFF

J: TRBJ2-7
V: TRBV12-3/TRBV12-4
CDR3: CASSLSGGLEQYF

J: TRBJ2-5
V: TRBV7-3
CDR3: CASSLDRDQETQYF

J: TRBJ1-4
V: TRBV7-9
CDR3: CASSVPGQVNEKLFF

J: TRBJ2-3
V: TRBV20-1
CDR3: CTTANWGVSIDTQYF

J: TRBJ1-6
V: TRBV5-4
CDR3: CASSGTGASPLHF

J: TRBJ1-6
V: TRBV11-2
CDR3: CASSRKGTTSYNSPLHF

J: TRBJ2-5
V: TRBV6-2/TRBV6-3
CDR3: CASTTDSGRWETQYF

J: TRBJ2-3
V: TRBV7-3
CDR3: CASSKDRIGTDTQYF

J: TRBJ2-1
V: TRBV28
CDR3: CASTPRTREQFF

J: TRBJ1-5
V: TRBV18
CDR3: CASSPGEGPQHF

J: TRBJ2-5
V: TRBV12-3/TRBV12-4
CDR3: CASSLMAGPQETQYF

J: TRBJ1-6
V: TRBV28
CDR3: CASSPGRGNSPLHF

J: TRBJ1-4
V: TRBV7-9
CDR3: CASRRGANEKLFF

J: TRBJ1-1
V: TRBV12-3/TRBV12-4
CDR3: CASRPRDRVTEAFF

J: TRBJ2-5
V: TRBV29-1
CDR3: CSGRQVGETQYF

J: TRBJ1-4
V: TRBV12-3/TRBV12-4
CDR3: CASSLGFRGATNEKLFF

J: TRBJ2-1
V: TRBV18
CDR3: CASSLPGLVGNEQFF

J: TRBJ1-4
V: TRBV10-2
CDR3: CASRWTATNEKLFF

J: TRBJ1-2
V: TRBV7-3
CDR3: CASSPGQTDYGYTF

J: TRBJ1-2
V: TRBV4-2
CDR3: CASSQVSINYGYTF

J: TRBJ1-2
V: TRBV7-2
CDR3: CASSFSRNGYTF

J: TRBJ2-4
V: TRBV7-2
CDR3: CASSSDGYIQYF